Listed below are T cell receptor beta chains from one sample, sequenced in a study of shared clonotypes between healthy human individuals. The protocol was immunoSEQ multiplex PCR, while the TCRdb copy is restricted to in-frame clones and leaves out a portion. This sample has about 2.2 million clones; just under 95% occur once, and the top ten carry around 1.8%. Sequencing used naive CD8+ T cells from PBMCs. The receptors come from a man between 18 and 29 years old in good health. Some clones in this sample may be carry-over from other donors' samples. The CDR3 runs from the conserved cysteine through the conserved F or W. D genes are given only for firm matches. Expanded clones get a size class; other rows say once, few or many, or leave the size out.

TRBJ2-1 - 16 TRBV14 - TGTGCCAGCAGCCAAAAAACTGAGGAGCTCTACAATGAGCAGTTCTTC CASSQKTEELYNEQFF
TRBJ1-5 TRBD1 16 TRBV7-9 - TGTGCCAGCAGCTCGTTAGGACAGGAGGGCAATCAGCCCCAGCATTTT CASSSLGQEGNQPQHF
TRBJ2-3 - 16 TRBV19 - TGTGCCAGTAGTGCCACTTCAACTTCCTACACAGATACGCAGTATTTT CASSATSTSYTDTQYF
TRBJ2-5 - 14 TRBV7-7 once TGTGCCAGCAGCTCCTTGGTGCTAGGGGAGACCCAGTACTTC CASSSLVLGETQYF
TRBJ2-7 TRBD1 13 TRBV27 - TGTGCCAGCAGTATCCGACAGGGCCACGAGCAGTACTTC CASSIRQGHEQYF
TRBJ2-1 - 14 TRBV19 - TGTGCCAGTAGTATAGTTGGTAGCTTAAGTGAGCAGTTCTTC CASSIVGSLSEQFF
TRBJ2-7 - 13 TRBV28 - TGTGCCAGCAGTCACCGAGGCCTTTACGAGCAGTACTTC CASSHRGLYEQYF
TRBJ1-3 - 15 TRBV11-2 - TGTGCCAGCAGCAACGGCGGTCACTCTGGAAACACCATATATTTT CASSNGGHSGNTIYF
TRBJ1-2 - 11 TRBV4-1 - TGCGCCAGCACCAAGGGGCATGGCTACACCTTC CASTKGHGYTF
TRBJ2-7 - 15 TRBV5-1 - TGCGCCAGCAGCCCCTCCGGGTTGGTGTTCTACGAGCAGTACTTC CASSPSGLVFYEQYF
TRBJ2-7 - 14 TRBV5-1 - TGCGCCAGCAGCTACTCCGGGAACACCTACGAGCAGTACTTC CASSYSGNTYEQYF
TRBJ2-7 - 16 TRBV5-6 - TGTGCCAGCAGCTTGGGGGCTGGGGGGTTATCCTACGAGCAGTACTTC CASSLGAGGLSYEQYF
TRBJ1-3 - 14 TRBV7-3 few TGTGCCAGCAGCCCAGGCGTGGGGGCGGACACCATATATTTT CASSPGVGADTIYF
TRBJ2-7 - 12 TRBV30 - TGTGCCTGGACCCCGAGCTCCTACGAGCAGTACTTC CAWTPSSYEQYF
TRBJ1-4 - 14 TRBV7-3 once TGTGCCAGCAGCTTTAGACAGCCCAATGAAAAACTGTTTTTT CASSFRQPNEKLFF
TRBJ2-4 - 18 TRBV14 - TGTGCCAGCAGCCAAGGGACCGCCATTTCCCCAGCCAAAAACATTCAGTACTTC CASSQGTAISPAKNIQYF
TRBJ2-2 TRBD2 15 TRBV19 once TGTGCCAGTAGTATAGCTAGCGGGAGGGCCGGGGAGCTGTTTTTT CASSIASGRAGELFF
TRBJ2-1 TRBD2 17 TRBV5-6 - TGTGCCAGCAGCGCGGCCGGGACTAGCGGGCTTAAGGATGAGCAGTTCTTC CASSAAGTSGLKDEQFF
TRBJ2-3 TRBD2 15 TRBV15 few TGTGCCACCAGCAGGTGGGGGGGAAGCACAGATACGCAGTATTTT CATSRWGGSTDTQYF
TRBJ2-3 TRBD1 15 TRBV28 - TGTGCCAGCAGTTTAACCGACAGGGGAGGAGATACGCAGTATTTT CASSLTDRGGDTQYF
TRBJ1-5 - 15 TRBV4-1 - TGCGCCAGCAGCCAAGTCTTATTAGGGGATCAGCCCCAGCATTTT CASSQVLLGDQPQHF
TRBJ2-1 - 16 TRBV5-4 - TGTGCCAGCAGCCCCTACGGAGAACTACCCTACAATGAGCAGTTCTTC CASSPYGELPYNEQFF
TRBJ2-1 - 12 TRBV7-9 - TGTGCCAGCAGCTTACGTGAGGGGGTACGGTTCTTC CASSLREGVRFF
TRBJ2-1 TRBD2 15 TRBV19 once TGTGCCAGTAGTATAGCGGGAGGGCCAGGCAATGAGCAGTTCTTC CASSIAGGPGNEQFF
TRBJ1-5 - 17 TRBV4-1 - TGCGCCAGCAGCCAAGTACGGGGGATCCACGCGAATCAGCCCCAGCATTTT CASSQVRGIHANQPQHF
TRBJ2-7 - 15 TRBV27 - TGTGCCAGCAGTTTGGCGCACAGGGTCTCCTACGAGCAGTACTTC CASSLAHRVSYEQYF
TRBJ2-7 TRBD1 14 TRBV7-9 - TGTGCCAGCAGCTCACCACAGGGGGGTTACGAGCAGTACTTC CASSSPQGGYEQYF
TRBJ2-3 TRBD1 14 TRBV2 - TGTGCCAGCCCCGAAGCGGACAGGGGAGGTACGCAGTATTTT CASPEADRGGTQYF
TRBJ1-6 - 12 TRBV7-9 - TGTGCCAGCAGCTTAGAGGCCGGACCCCTCCACTTT CASSLEAGPLHF
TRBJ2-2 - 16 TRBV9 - TGTGCCAGCAGCGTAGGGGTTCGCCCATCCGGCGGGGAGCTGTTTTTT CASSVGVRPSGGELFF
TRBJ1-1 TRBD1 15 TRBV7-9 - TGTGCCAGCAGCTTACCCGGGACAGGTCTTGCTGAAGCTTTCTTT CASSLPGTGLAEAFF
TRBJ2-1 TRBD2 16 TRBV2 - TGTGCCAGCAGTGAATCACTAGCGGGAGTAGACAATGAGCAGTTCTTC CASSESLAGVDNEQFF
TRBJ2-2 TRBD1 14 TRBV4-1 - TGCGCCAGCAGCCCGGGACAGGGTACCGGGGAGCTGTTTTTT CASSPGQGTGELFF
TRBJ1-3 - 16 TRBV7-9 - TGTGCCAGCAGCTTAGCCAGGCCTAGTACCGGAAACACCATATATTTT CASSLARPSTGNTIYF
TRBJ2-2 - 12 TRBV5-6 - TGTGCCAGCAGTTCCCGACCCGGGGAGCTGTTTTTT CASSSRPGELFF
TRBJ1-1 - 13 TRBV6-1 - TGTGCCACAGCCCGGACAGAGAACACTGAAGCTTTCTTT CATARTENTEAFF
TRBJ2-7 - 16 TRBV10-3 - TGTGCCATCAGTGAAGTCGGGGTACAGGGACCCTACGAGCAGTACTTC CAISEVGVQGPYEQYF
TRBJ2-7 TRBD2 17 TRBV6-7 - TGTGCCAGCAGTCCCGGACACGGACTAGCGGGAGGTATCGAGCAGTACTTC CASSPGHGLAGGIEQYF
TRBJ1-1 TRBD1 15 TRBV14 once TGTGCCAGCAGCCAGTGGAGGACAGGGGGAACTGAAGCTTTCTTT CASSQWRTGGTEAFF
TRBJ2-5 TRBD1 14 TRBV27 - TGTGCCAGCAGTTATACAGGGGCGAGGGAGACCCAGTACTTC CASSYTGARETQYF
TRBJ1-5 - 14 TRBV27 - TGTGCCAGCAGTCCAGACACCAACGGGCAGCCCCAGCATTTT CASSPDTNGQPQHF
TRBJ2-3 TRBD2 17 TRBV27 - TGTGCCAGCAGTTTATTGTTGGCGGGAGGGCCAACAGATACGCAGTATTTT CASSLLLAGGPTDTQYF
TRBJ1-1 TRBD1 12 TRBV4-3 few TGCGCCAGCAGCCAGACAGGGACTGAAGCTTTCTTT CASSQTGTEAFF
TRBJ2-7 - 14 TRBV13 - TGTGCCAGCAGCTTAGGGGACAGATCCTACGAGCAGTACTTC CASSLGDRSYEQYF
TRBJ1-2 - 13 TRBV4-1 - TGCGCCAGCAGCCATCGGACAGACTATGGCTACACCTTC CASSHRTDYGYTF
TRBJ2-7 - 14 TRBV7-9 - TGTGCCAGCAGCTTTTCGGAGGGGGCGGGCGAGCAGTACTTC CASSFSEGAGEQYF
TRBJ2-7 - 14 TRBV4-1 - TGCGCCAGCAGCCAAGTCGGGCGGGGACGCGAGCAGTACTTC CASSQVGRGREQYF
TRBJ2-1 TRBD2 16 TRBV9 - TGTGCCAGCGGGGGGATACTAGCGGGAGTAGGGAATGAGCAGTTCTTC CASGGILAGVGNEQFF
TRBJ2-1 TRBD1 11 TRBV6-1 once TGTGCCAGCCGGACAGGTAATGAGCAGTTCTTC CASRTGNEQFF
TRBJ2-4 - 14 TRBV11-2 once TGTGCCAGCAGCTTCGAACTAACCAAAAACATTCAGTACTTC CASSFELTKNIQYF
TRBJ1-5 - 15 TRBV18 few TGTGCCAGCTCACCCGGGACGAGTAGCAATCAGCCCCAGCATTTT CASSPGTSSNQPQHF
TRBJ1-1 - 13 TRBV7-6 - TGTGCCAGCAGCTTAAGAGGGTACACTGAAGCTTTCTTT CASSLRGYTEAFF
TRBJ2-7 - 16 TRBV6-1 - TGTGCCAGCAGTGATTTAGGACGTACAAGCTCCTACGAGCAGTACTTC CASSDLGRTSSYEQYF
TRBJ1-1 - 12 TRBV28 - TGTGCCAGCAGCCCCTTGAGCACTGAAGCTTTCTTT CASSPLSTEAFF
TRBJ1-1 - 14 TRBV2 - TGTGCCAGCAGGTTGGGGGGGCTGAACACTGAAGCTTTCTTT CASRLGGLNTEAFF
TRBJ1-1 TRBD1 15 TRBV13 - TGTGCCAGCAGCCCCCTGGGGACAGAGAACACTGAAGCTTTCTTT CASSPLGTENTEAFF